One and the same sample provided the 28 T cell receptor beta chains below, sequenced in a study of OX40 agonist ivuxolimab in advanced cancers. Data came from immunoSEQ multiplex PCR; TCRdb stores just in-frame clones and leaves some out. The repertoire consists of tens of thousands of clones, with 85% to 90% occurring once and the leading ten covering around 13%. The sample was CD4+ or CD8+ T cells sorted from blood, taken in a trial of the OX40 agonist ivuxolimab. The receptors stem from an adult with an advanced solid tumor such as melanoma, head and neck, liver or kidney cancer.

By proportion, this clone is medium-sized (0.01 to 0.1%). V usage is TRBV7-9 and J usage is TRBJ1-1, with D hard to call. The V end lost 2 bases, the J end lost 5 bases, and 12 bases lay between the germline ends. The germline V gene has CDR1 SEHNR and CDR2 FQNEAQ (reference sequence). The CDR3 extends over 14 amino acids. CDR3 residues: CASSLQERVTEAFF. The CDR3 DNA follows: TGTGCCAGCAGCTTACAGGAGCGGGTGACTGAAGCTTTCTTT.

The chain couples TRBV19 to TRBJ2-3, with TRBD1 identical over 7 bases. V was pared by 4 bases and J by 5 bases, with 9 bases of the junction left unmatched. Germline CDR1 LNHDA, CDR2 SQIVND (reference sequence). This CDR3 has 15 residues. The CDR3 is CASSTTGVRGDTQYF. The CDR3 DNA sequence: TGTGCCAGTAGTACAACAGGGGTCCGCGGAGATACGCAGTATTTT.

J is TRBJ1-5 and V is TRBV5-1; D gene uncertain. V dropped 3 bases and J dropped 0 bases, with 16 bases sitting between them. The CDR3 is made up of 17 amino acids. Germline CDR1 SGHRS, CDR2 YFSETQ. The CDR3 nucleotides read TGCGCCAGCAGCTCGGGCGACGGAAGTTATAGCAATCAGCCCCAGCATTTT. It encodes CASSSGDGSYSNQPQHF.

The chain is built from TRBV6-6 and TRBJ2-5; D unresolved. This CDR3 is 11 amino acids long. Germline CDR1 is MNHNY and CDR2 is SVGAGI (reference sequence). V lost 8 bases, J lost 5 bases, and 9 bases lay in between. The CDR3: CASSLGETQYF. DNA of the CDR3: TGTGCCAGCTCGTTGGGTGAGACCCAGTACTTC.

This chain joins TRBV19 and TRBJ2-5; D is undetermined. V gave up 6 bases and J gave up 5 bases, with 19 bases separating them. CDR3 length equals 15 residues. Looked up from germline, CDR1 is LNHDA and CDR2 is SQIVND (reference sequence). The CDR3 region is CASSMTEYVGETQYF. In nucleotides, the CDR3 is TGTGCCAGTAGCATGACCGAGTACGTGGGGGAGACCCAGTACTTC.

V is TRBV27 and J is TRBJ2-1, with 9 bases fitting TRBD2. The CDR3 consists of 14 residues. CDR1 and CDR2 from the germline V gene are MNHEY and SMNVEV (reference sequence). The J segment lost 9 bases and the V segment lost 7 bases, leaving 10 bases of the junction unmatched. The CDR3 DNA sequence: TGTGCCAGCACTATCCTAGCGGGGTCGAGTGAGCAGTTCTTC. Protein product: CASTILAGSSEQFF.

V and J are TRBV30 and TRBJ2-1, with D uncertain. CDR1 GTSNPN and CDR2 SVGIG come from the germline V gene (reference sequence). Trimming removed 7 bases from V and 5 bases from J, with 12 bases in between. This CDR3 region has 12 residues. The CDR3 DNA sequence: TGTGCCTTTTTATGGACGGACAATGAGCAGTTCTTC. It translates to CAFLWTDNEQFF. The whole variable domain, filled in from reference TRBV30 and TRBJ2-1, reads SQTIHQWPATLVQPVGSPLSLECTVEGTSNPNLYWYRQAAGRGLQLLFYSVGIGQISSEVPQNLSASRPQDRQFILSSKKLLLSDSGFYLCAFLWTDNEQFFGPGTRLTVL.

The J gene is TRBJ2-7, the V gene TRBV6-1; 7 bases are a match to TRBD1. CDR3 length: 17 amino acids. Germline V gives CDR1 MNHNS, CDR2 SASEGT. V lost 2 bases, J lost 3 bases, and 13 bases stayed unmatched. The DNA for the CDR3 is TGTGCCAGCAGTGAACGCCGTCCGGGACAGCAGCTCTACGAGCAGTACTTC. Translated: CASSERRPGQQLYEQYF.

The V call is TRBV6-1, the J call TRBJ1-2; D is undetermined. Trimming cost V 10 bases and J 1 base, with 4 bases left between them. This CDR3 comprises 10 residues. Germline CDR1 MNHNS, CDR2 SASEGT. Here the CDR3 reads CAIVNYGYTF. CDR3 coding DNA: TGTGCCATTGTTAACTATGGCTACACCTTC.

V usage is TRBV28 and J usage is TRBJ2-7; D might be TRBD1 (6 bases). In germline, CDR1 is MDHEN, CDR2 SYDVKM. V gave up 8 bases and J gave up 2 bases, with 16 bases separating them. The length of the CDR3 is 14 residues. The CDR3 nucleotides read TGTGCCAGCGGATCCTCAGAGGGGGCCTACGAGCAGTACTTC. It is translated as CASGSSEGAYEQYF. Supplemented by reference TRBV28 and TRBJ2-7, the full variable domain reads DVKVTQSSRYLVKRTGEKVFLECVQDMDHENMFWYRQDPGLGLRLIYFSYDVKMKEKGDIPEGYSVSREKKERFSLILESASTNQTSMYLCASGSSEGAYEQYFGPGTRLTVT.

The genes are TRBV7-2 and TRBJ2-4; 7 bases are shared with TRBD1. CDR1 is SGHTA and CDR2 is FQGNSA in the germline V gene. This CDR3 spans 12 amino acids. J lost 10 bases, V lost 5 bases, and 5 bases had no gene match. CDR3 DNA: TGTGCCAGCAGCGGAGAACAGGGGATTCAGTACTTC. Protein product: CASSGEQGIQYF.

Written as DNA, the CDR3 is TGCGCCAGCAGTGAGTCCGCGGTAGCGGGGATTGGAGAGCAGTACTTC. Its protein product is CASSESAVAGIGEQYF. The gene calls are TRBV10-1 and TRBJ2-7; 8 bases align to TRBD2. V gave up 0 bases and J gave up 7 bases; unmatched junction bases: 11. The CDR3 sequence is 16 residues long. Germline V gene lookup returns CDR1 WNHNN and CDR2 SYGVQD (reference sequence).

The chain uses TRBV5-4 and TRBJ1-1; tentatively, D is TRBD1 (6 bases). The CDR3 length is 12 residues. CDR1 is SGHNT and CDR2 is YYREEE in the germline V gene (reference sequence). Deletions cut 7 bases from V and 4 bases from J, with 11 bases between. As DNA, the CDR3 is TGTGCCAGCCACACAGGGCCCACTGAAGCTTTCTTT. Its protein product is CASHTGPTEAFF.

This clone was observed once. The chain uses TRBV11-2 and TRBJ2-7, with TRBD2 matching over 7 bases. Germline V lookup: CDR1 SGHAT, CDR2 FQNNGV. The CDR3 sequence is 14 residues long. With 5 bases clipped from V and 2 bases from J, the junction kept 6 bases outside the gene matches. The CDR3 nucleotides are TGTGCCAGCAGCGCGACGGGAGGAGCCTACGAGCAGTACTTC. Protein sequence: CASSATGGAYEQYF.

The rearrangement uses TRBV11-2 and TRBJ2-1, with 9 bases aligning to TRBD2. The CDR3 has 15 amino acids. J gave up 6 bases and V 0 bases, and 3 bases lay outside the gene matches. Germline V gives CDR1 SGHAT, CDR2 FQNNGV. The DNA for the CDR3 is TGTGCCAGCAGCTTAGATAGAGCGGGGGGCAATGAGCAGTTCTTC. Translated: CASSLDRAGGNEQFF.

V and J are TRBV2 and TRBJ1-3; the D is unclear. The CDR3 totals 14 residues. Trimming cost V 9 bases and J 0 bases, with 12 bases left between them. From germline, CDR1 is SNHLY and CDR2 FYNNEI. The DNA of the CDR3 is TGTGCCAGGACTTCTGGGAGCTCTGGAAACACCATATATTTT. It encodes CARTSGSSGNTIYF.

This clone was seen only once. The rearrangement joins TRBV29-1 to TRBJ2-7; 9 bases map to TRBD1. V lost 8 bases to trimming and J lost 1 base; unmatched junction nucleotides: 6. Germline values: CDR1 SQVTM, CDR2 ANQGSEA. This CDR3 comprises 13 residues. In DNA, the CDR3 is TGCAGCTCTCAGACAGGGGGTTCCTACGAGCAGTACTTC. It translates to CSSQTGGSYEQYF.

The rearrangement links TRBV23-1 to TRBJ1-2, with 7 bases that match TRBD1. TRBV23-1 is labeled an ORF, and its function is uncertain. The CDR3 loop spans 16 amino acids. Trimming at V came to 4 bases and at J to 4 bases, leaving 12 bases not matched to a gene. The CDR3 DNA reads as TGCGCCAGCAGTCTCCCGGACAGGTTTGAGGCCTATGGCTACACCTTC. Its translation is CASSLPDRFEAYGYTF.

The chain's CDR3 is CASSWGTPNNEQFF. The CDR3 DNA follows: TGTGCCAGCAGTTGGGGGACACCGAACAATGAGCAGTTCTTC. This chain connects TRBV27 to TRBJ2-1; D might be TRBD1 (6 bases). CDR3 size: 14 residues. Germline V lookup: CDR1 MNHEY, CDR2 SMNVEV (reference sequence). The V end was cut by 4 bases, the J end by 5 bases, with 12 bases between.

The chain has TRBV7-9 and TRBJ2-5; D possibly corresponds to TRBD1 (5 bases). Germline values: CDR1 SEHNR, CDR2 FQNEAQ (reference sequence). Trimming left V 0 bases short and J 1 base short, with 12 bases between. The CDR3 has 16 residues. The CDR3 DNA sequence: TGTGCCAGCAGCTTAGCGCCCGGCAGGGCCCAAGAGACCCAGTACTTC. Its translation is CASSLAPGRAQETQYF. Full variable domain (missing parts from reference TRBV7-9 and TRBJ2-5): DTGVSQNPRHKITKRGQNVTFRCDPISEHNRLYWYRQTLGQGPEFLTYFQNEAQLEKSRLLSDRFSAERPKGSFSTLEIQRTEQGDSAMYLCASSLAPGRAQETQYFGPGTRLLVL.

The V call is TRBV11-2, the J call TRBJ1-2; maybe TRBD1 (5 bases). Germline CDR1 SGHAT, CDR2 FQNNGV. This CDR3 region has 13 residues. Trimming shortened V by 0 bases and J by 8 bases, and 10 bases separated the two germline ends. The CDR3 DNA sequence: TGTGCCAGCAGCTTAGATCACAGGACGGGCTACACCTTC. This codes for CASSLDHRTGYTF.

The J gene is TRBJ2-1, the V gene TRBV27; maybe TRBD1 (6 bases). This CDR3 has 13 amino acids. V was clipped by 3 bases and J by 8 bases, with 11 bases between them. Germline V lookup: CDR1 MNHEY, CDR2 SMNVEV (reference sequence). CDR3 region: CASSFSRGDEQFF. The CDR3 DNA reads TGTGCCAGCAGTTTTTCCAGGGGCGATGAGCAGTTCTTC.

J is TRBJ2-2 and V is TRBV7-6; the D is unclear. CDR1 SGHVS and CDR2 FNYEAQ come from the germline V gene. Trimming removed 5 bases from V and 7 bases from J, with 8 bases in between. The CDR3 covers 12 residues. CDR3 in amino acids: CASSITDGELFF. In DNA, the CDR3 is TGTGCCAGCAGCATTACGGACGGGGAGCTGTTTTTT.

The CDR3 bases are TGTGCCAGGCGCCGTCTCCCCGACGAAGAGACCCAGTACTTC. This translates into CARRRLPDEETQYF. The chain joins TRBV2 to TRBJ2-5; no clear D. This CDR3 comprises 14 residues. Trimming pared 9 bases from V and 3 bases from J, leaving 17 bases between. Germline V gives CDR1 SNHLY, CDR2 FYNNEI.

J is TRBJ2-1 and V is TRBV28; D not certain. CDR3 length: 14 residues. The V gene's germline CDR1 is MDHEN and CDR2 SYDVKM. V dropped 2 bases and J dropped 7 bases, with 12 bases sitting between them. The CDR3: CASSLLLVENEQFF. CDR3 nucleotide sequence: TGTGCCAGCAGTTTACTTTTAGTGGAGAATGAGCAGTTCTTC. The variable domain in full, with the rest retrieved from reference TRBV28 and TRBJ2-1, is DVKVTQSSRYLVKRTGEKVFLECVQDMDHENMFWYRQDPGLGLRLIYFSYDVKMKEKGDIPEGYSVSREKKERFSLILESASTNQTSMYLCASSLLLVENEQFFGPGTRLTVL.

V usage is TRBV7-9 and J usage is TRBJ2-7; maybe TRBD1 (5 bases). Trimming pared 2 bases from V and 5 bases from J, leaving 16 bases between. CDR3 length: 15 residues. CDR1 is SEHNR and CDR2 is FQNEAQ in the germline V gene (reference sequence). DNA of the CDR3: TGTGCCAGCAGCTTACGTGGGGCGTTCAGAGACGAGCAGTACTTC. Encoded protein: CASSLRGAFRDEQYF.

V usage is TRBV10-3 and J usage is TRBJ1-3; 8 bases are a match to TRBD1. V lost 6 bases to trimming and J lost 0 bases; unmatched junction nucleotides: 7. There are 16 residues in the CDR3. CDR1 and CDR2 from the germline V gene are ENHRY and SYGVKD. CDR3 bases: TGTGCCATCAGCGACAGGGGACTGAGCTCTGGAAACACCATATATTTT. Protein: CAISDRGLSSGNTIYF.

The V and J genes are TRBV27 and TRBJ1-2; 7 nucleotides match TRBD1. The CDR3 is 13 amino acids. The trim removed 4 bases at V and 6 bases at J, leaving 5 bases unmatched. Germline V gives CDR1 MNHEY, CDR2 SMNVEV (reference sequence). CDR3 region: CASSWRGGDGYTF. CDR3 DNA sequence: TGTGCCAGCAGTTGGCGAGGGGGCGATGGCTACACCTTC.